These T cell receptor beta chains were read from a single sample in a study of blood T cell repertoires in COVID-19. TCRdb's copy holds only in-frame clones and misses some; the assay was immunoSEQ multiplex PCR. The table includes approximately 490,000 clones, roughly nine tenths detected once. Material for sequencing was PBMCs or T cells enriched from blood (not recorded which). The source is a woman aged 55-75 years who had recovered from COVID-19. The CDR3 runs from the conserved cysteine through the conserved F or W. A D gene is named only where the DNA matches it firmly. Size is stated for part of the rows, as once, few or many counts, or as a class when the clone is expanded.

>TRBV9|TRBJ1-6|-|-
TGTGCCAGCAGGTCCGGACTTGCCTCCTATAATTCACCCCTCCACTTT
CASRSGLASYNSPLHF
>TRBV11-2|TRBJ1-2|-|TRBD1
TGTGCCAGCAGCCCCCGGGGCAGGGGGGACTCAGCTAACTATGGCTACACCTTC
CASSPRGRGDSANYGYTF
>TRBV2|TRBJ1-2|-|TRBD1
TGTGCCAGCTTGGACAGGGTGGACTATGGCTACACCTTC
CASLDRVDYGYTF
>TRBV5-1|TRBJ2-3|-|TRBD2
TGCGCCAGCAGCTTGCTAGCGGGGGCGGGCACAGATACGCAGTATTTT
CASSLLAGAGTDTQYF
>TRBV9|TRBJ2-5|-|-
TGTGCCAGCTCAACGGGGGGCGGTGAGACCCAGTACTTC
CASSTGGGETQYF
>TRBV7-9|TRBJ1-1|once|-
TGTGCCAGCAGCTTATTCTTGGGGGACTTTACATCCATGAACACTGAAGCTTTCTTT
CASSLFLGDFTSMNTEAFF
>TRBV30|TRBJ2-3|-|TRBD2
TGTGCCTGGAGTGTACGTCCCCGCGGGAGGGGCGCGGGAGATACGCAGTATTTT
CAWSVRPRGRGAGDTQYF
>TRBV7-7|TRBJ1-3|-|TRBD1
TGTGCCAGCAGCCCTGACAGGGGGCATGGAAACACCATATATTTT
CASSPDRGHGNTIYF
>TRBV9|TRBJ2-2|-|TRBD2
TGTGCCAGCAGCCCTCGGGGGAGCGGGGGTCGGAACACCGGGGAGCTGTTTTTT
CASSPRGSGGRNTGELFF
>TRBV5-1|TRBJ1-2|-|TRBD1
TGCGCCAGCAGCGGAGGACAGGTCTATGGCTACACCTTC
CASSGGQVYGYTF
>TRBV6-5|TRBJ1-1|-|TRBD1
TGTGCCAGCAGTACCTGGACAGGGAGAGCTTTCTTT
CASSTWTGRAFF
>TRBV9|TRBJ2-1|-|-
TGTGCCAGCAGCAAAGACAGGACGCAGTACAATGAGCAGTTCTTC
CASSKDRTQYNEQFF
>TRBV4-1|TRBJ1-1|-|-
TGCGCCAGCAGCCAAGATGGACAGTTAGACACTGAAGCTTTCTTT
CASSQDGQLDTEAFF
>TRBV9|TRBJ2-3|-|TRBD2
TGTGCCAGCAGCGTAGGTAGCGGGGGGGCCACAGATACGCAGTATTTT
CASSVGSGGATDTQYF
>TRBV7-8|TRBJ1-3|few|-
TGTGCCAGCAGCTTACGGGGAGCCCAGACCGGCCTTGATGGAAACACCATATATTTT
CASSLRGAQTGLDGNTIYF
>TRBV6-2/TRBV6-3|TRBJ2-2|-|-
TGTGCCAGCAGTGATGCGACCGGGGAGCTGTTTTTT
CASSDATGELFF
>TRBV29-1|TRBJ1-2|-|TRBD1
TGCAGCGTTGAGATGGGACAGGGCTATGGCTACACCTTC
CSVEMGQGYGYTF
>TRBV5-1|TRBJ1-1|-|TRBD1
TGCGCCAGCAGCTTGGGGACAGGGGGAGTCCCTGAAGCTTTCTTT
CASSLGTGGVPEAFF
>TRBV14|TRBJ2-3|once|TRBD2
TGTGCCAGCAGCCCTTGGGGAGGGTTGAGGACAGATACGCAGTATTTT
CASSPWGGLRTDTQYF
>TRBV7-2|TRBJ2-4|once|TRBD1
TGTGCCAGCAGCTCCGGACAGGGGGGGAACATTCAGTACTTC
CASSSGQGGNIQYF
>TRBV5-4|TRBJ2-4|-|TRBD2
TGTGCCAGCAGCCAGTCGACGGGGGGAGACATTCAGTACTTC
CASSQSTGGDIQYF
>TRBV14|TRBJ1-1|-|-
TGTGCCAGCAGCCAGCGGGCACTCACTGAAGCTTTCTTT
CASSQRALTEAFF
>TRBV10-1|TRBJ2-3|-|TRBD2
TGCGCCAGCAGTGGGGGGGGAGGCACAGATACGCAGTATTTT
CASSGGGGTDTQYF
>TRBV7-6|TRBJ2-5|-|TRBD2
TGTGCCAGCAGCGTAGGCCGGACTAGGCAGACGCGGGAGACCCAGTACTTC
CASSVGRTRQTRETQYF
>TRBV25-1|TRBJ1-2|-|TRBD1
TGTGCCAGCAGCACAGGGGGTTTAGACTATGGCTACACCTTC
CASSTGGLDYGYTF
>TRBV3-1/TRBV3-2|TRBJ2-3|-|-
TGTGCCAGCAGCCACATGGCGGGGCCTGGAAGCACAGATACGCAGTATTTT
CASSHMAGPGSTDTQYF
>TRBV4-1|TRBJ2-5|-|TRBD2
TGCGCCAGCAGCCAAGACTCGCGCGGGGGGACACAAGAGACCCAGTACTTC
CASSQDSRGGTQETQYF
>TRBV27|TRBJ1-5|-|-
TGTGCCAGCAGTCCCTTCCGGGGGAACAGCAATCAGCCCCAGCATTTT
CASSPFRGNSNQPQHF
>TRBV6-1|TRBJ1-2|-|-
TGTGCCAGCAGTGAGCGCGGGGAAGGAGGCTACACCTTC
CASSERGEGGYTF
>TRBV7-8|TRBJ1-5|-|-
TGTGCCAGCAGCTTAACTGCTCTCAATCAGCCCCAGCATTTT
CASSLTALNQPQHF
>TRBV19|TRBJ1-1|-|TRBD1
TGTGCCAGTAGCATACAGGGGTCGAACACTGAAGCTTTCTTT
CASSIQGSNTEAFF
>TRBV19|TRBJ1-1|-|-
TGTGCCAGTATCTCAATGAGCTACACTGAAGCTTTCTTT
CASISMSYTEAFF
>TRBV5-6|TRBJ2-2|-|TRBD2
TGTGCCAGCAGCTTATTTGGCGGGGGGCCGAACACCGGGGAGCTGTTTTTT
CASSLFGGGPNTGELFF
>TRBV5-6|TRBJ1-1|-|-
TGTGCCAGCAGCTTAACAGTCTTAAACACTGAAGCTTTCTTT
CASSLTVLNTEAFF
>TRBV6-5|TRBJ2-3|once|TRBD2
TGTGCCAGCAGTTTATCTTGGACTAGCGGGACGCAGTATTTT
CASSLSWTSGTQYF
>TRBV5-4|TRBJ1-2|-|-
TGTGCCAGCAGCCGCCCTATCGACTATGGCTACACCTTC
CASSRPIDYGYTF
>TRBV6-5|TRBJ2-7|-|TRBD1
TGTGCCAGCAGTTACAGAAACAGGGGCCTAGACGAGCAGTACTTC
CASSYRNRGLDEQYF